The T cell receptor beta chain described here comes from a study of blood T cells in healthy people across ages. A sample-barcoded 5' primer and a J-beta primer mix were used in a second PCR of roughly 6 to 11 cycles. TCRdb reprocessed the 5' RACE reads via MiXCR and lists one record per CDR3 protein. This table has 1.8 million or so distinct CDR3 sequences, about 39% appearing once. Study-level findings and limits: Observed TCR beta diversity showed a strong correlation with the percentage of naive T cells as measured by flow cytometry.

Comment on this clonotype: Its target is unknown.

The receptor's source is a human donor in good health. Sequencing was carried out using blood.

In nucleotides, the CDR3 is TGTGCCAGCAGCCCCGTGGGTGCTAGCAATCAGCCCCAGCATTTT. Its translation is CASSPVGASNQPQHF. The chain couples TRBV4-2 to TRBJ1-5; D gene unclear. V lost 4 bases, J lost 0 bases, and 10 bases lay in between. The CDR3 consists of 15 residues. The V gene's germline CDR1 is LGHNA and CDR2 YNFKEQ.